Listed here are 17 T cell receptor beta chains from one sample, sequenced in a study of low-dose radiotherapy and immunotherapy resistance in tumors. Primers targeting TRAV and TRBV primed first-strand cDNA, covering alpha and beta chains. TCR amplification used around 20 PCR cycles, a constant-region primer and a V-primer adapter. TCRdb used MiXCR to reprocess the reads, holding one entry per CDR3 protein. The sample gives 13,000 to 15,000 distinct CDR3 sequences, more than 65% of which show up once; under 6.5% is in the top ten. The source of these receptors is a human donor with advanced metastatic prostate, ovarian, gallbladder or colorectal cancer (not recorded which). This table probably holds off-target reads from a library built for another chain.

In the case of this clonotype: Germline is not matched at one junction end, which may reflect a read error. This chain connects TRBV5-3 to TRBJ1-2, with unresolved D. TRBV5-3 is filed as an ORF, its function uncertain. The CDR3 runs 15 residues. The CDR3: CASSFRLRNPYGYTF. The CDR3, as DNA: TGTGCCAGCAGCTTTAGACTTCGCAACCCCTATGGCTACACCTTC.

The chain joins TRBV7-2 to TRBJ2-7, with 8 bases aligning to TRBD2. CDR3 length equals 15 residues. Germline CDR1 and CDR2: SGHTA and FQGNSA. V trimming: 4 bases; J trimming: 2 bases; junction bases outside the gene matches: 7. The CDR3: CASSSIGGATYEQYF. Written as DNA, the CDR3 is TGTGCCAGCAGCTCAATCGGGGGGGCAACCTACGAGCAGTACTTC.

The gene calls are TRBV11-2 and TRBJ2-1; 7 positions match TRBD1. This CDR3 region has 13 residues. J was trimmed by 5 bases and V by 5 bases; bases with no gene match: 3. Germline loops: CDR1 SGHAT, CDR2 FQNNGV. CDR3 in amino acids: CASSVTGDNEQFF. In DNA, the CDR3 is TGTGCCAGCAGCGTCACAGGGGACAATGAGCAGTTCTTC.

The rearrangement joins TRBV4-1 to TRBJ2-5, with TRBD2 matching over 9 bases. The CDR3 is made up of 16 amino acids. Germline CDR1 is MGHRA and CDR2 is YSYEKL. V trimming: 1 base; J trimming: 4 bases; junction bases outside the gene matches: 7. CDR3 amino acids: CASSQGSGGSRETQYF. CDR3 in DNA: TGCGCCAGCAGCCAAGGGAGCGGGGGGTCCCGAGAGACCCAGTACTTC.

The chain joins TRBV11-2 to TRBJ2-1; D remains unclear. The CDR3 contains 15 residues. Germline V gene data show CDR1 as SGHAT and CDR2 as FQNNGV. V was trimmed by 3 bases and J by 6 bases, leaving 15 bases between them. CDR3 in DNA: TGTGCCAGCAGCTTTTCGGCCAGAGCCTCCAATGAGCAGTTCTTC. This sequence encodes CASSFSARASNEQFF.

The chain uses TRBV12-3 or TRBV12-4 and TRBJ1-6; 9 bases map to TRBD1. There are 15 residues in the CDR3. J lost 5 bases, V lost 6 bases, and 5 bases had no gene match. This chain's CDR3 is CASSLQGANNSPLHF. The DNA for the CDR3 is TGTGCCAGCAGCCTACAGGGGGCGAATAATTCACCCCTCCACTTT.

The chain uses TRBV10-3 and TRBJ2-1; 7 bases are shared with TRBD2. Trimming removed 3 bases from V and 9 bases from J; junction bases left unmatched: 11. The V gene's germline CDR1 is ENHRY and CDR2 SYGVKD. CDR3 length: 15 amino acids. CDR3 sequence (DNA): TGTGCCATCAGTGAAAGCCCGGACGGGGGGACTGAGCAGTTCTTC. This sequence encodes CAISESPDGGTEQFF.

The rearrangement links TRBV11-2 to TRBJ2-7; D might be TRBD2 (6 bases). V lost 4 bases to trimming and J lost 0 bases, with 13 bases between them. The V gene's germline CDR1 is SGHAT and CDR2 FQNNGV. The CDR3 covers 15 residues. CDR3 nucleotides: TGTGCCAGCAGCTCTTTAGCGGATAGCTCCTACGAGCAGTACTTC. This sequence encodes CASSSLADSSYEQYF.

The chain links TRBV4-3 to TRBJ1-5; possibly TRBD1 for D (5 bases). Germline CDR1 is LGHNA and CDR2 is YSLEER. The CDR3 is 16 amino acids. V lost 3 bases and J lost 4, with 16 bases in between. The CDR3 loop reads CASSQGTGALNQPQHF. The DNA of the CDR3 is TGCGCCAGCAGCCAGGGGACCGGGGCGTTAAATCAGCCCCAGCATTTT.

The CDR3 loop reads CSADPGTSGYNEQFF. The CDR3 DNA is TGCAGTGCGGACCCCGGGACTAGCGGCTACAATGAGCAGTTCTTC. V usage is TRBV20-1 and J usage is TRBJ2-1; TRBD2 agrees at 11 bases. J lost 3 bases, V lost 6 bases, and 7 bases had no gene match. This CDR3 spans 15 amino acids. Germline V CDR1 and CDR2: DFQATT, SNEGSKA (reference sequence).

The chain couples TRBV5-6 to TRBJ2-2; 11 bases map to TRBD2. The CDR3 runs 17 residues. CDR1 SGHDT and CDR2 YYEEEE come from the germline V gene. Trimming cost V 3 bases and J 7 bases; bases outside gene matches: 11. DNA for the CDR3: TGTGCCAGCAGCTCTCTAGCGGGGGGTTTTCCGAGCGGGGAGCTGTTTTTT. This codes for CASSSLAGGFPSGELFF.

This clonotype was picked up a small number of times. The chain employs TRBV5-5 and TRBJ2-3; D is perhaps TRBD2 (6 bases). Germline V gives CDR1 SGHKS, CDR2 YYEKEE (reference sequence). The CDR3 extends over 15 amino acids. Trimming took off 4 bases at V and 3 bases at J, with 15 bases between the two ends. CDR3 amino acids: CASSPGGEGTDTQYF. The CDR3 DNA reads TGTGCCAGCAGCCCCGGAGGGGAAGGGACAGATACGCAGTATTTT.

The CDR3, as DNA: TGTGCTAGTGGTTTAGGCGGGACAGGAGAGACCCAGTACTTC. The encoded protein is CASGLGGTGETQYF. This chain links TRBV12-5 with TRBJ2-5; 8 bases match TRBD1. J gave up 4 bases and V 3 bases, and 4 bases lay outside the gene matches. Germline V gene lookup returns CDR1 LGHNT and CDR2 FRNRAP. The CDR3 totals 14 residues. The full variable domain, rest sourced from reference TRBV12-5 and TRBJ2-5, is DARVTQTPRHKVTEMGQEVTMRCQPILGHNTVFWYRQTMMQGLELLAYFRNRAPLDDSGMPKDRFSAEMPDATLATLKIQPSEPRDSAVYFCASGLGGTGETQYFGPGTRLLVL.

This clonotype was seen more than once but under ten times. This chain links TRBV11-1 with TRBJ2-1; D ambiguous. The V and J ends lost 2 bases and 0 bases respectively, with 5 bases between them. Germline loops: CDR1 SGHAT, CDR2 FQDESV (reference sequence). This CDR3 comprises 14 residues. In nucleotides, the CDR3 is TGTGCCAGCAGCTTACTGAGCTCCTACAATGAGCAGTTCTTC. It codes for CASSLLSSYNEQFF. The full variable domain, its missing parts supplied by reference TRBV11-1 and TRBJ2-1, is EAEVAQSPRYKITEKSQAVAFWCDPISGHATLYWYRQILGQGPELLVQFQDESVVDDSQLPKDRFSAERLKGVDSTLKIQPAELGDSAMYLCASSLLSSYNEQFFGPGTRLTVL.

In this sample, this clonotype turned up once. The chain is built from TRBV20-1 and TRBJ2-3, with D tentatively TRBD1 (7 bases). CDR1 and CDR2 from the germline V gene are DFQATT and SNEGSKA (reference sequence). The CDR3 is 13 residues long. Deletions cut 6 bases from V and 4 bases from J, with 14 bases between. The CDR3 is CSAKRRGPDTQYF. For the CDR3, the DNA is TGCAGTGCAAAGAGGAGGGGGCCAGATACGCAGTATTTT.

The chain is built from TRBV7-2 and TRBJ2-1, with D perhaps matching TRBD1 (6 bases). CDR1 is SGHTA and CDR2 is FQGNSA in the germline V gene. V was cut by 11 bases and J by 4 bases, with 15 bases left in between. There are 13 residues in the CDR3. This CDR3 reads CAGSRDMYNEQFF. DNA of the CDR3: TGTGCCGGGTCCCGGGACATGTACAATGAGCAGTTCTTC.

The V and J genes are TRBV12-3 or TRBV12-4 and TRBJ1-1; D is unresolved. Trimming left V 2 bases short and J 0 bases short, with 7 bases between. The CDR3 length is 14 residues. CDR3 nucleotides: TGTGCCAGCAGTTTAAGTCCGTTGAACACTGAAGCTTTCTTT. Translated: CASSLSPLNTEAFF.